The text below deals with one T cell receptor beta chain. The data are from a study of blood T cell repertoires in COVID-19. TCRdb's table, derived via immunoSEQ multiplex PCR, lists solely in-frame clones and lacks some. Of over 200,000 clones in the sample, 75% to 90% were seen once. The CDR3 covers 15 residues. The ends were cut back, 4 bases at V and 0 bases at J, with 10 bases in the middle. The germline V gene encodes CDR1 MNHNY and CDR2 SVGAGI (reference sequence). The V gene is TRBV6-6, the J gene TRBJ1-3; D uncertain. The origin of this receptor is a human donor in a cohort sampled during active COVID-19. Sequenced input: peripheral blood. CDR3 in amino acids: CASSSELDSGNTIYF. The CDR3 nucleotides are TGTGCCAGCAGTTCTGAGCTAGACTCTGGAAACACCATATATTTT.